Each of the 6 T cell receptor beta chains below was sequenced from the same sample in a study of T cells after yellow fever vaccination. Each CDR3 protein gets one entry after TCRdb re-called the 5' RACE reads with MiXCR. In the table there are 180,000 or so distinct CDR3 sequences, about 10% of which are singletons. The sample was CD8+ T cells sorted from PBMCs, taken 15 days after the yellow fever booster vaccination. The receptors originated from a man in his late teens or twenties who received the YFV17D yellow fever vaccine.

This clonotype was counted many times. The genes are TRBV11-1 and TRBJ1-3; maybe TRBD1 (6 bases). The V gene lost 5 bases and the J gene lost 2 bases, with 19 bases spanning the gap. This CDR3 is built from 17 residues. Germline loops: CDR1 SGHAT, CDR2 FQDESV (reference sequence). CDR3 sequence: CASSVGRKQGPGNTIYF. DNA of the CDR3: TGTGCCAGCAGCGTAGGGCGGAAACAGGGCCCTGGAAACACCATATATTTT.

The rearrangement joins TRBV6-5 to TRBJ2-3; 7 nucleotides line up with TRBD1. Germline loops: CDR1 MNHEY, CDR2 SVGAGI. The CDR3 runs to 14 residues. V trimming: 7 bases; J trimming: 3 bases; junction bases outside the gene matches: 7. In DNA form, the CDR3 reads TGTGCCAGCAATTCCGGGACAGTAACAGATACGCAGTATTTT. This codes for CASNSGTVTDTQYF.

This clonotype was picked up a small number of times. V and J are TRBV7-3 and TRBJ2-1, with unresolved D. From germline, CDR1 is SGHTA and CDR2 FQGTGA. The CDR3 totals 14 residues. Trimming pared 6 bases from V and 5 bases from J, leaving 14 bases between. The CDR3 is CASRSPGVDNEQFF. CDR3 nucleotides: TGTGCCAGCAGGTCTCCCGGCGTCGACAATGAGCAGTTCTTC.

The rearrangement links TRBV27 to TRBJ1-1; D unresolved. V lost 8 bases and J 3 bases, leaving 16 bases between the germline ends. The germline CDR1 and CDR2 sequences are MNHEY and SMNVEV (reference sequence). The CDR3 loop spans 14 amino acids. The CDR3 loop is CASGIQGRYTEAFF. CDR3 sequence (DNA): TGTGCCAGCGGGATTCAAGGAAGGTACACTGAAGCTTTCTTT.

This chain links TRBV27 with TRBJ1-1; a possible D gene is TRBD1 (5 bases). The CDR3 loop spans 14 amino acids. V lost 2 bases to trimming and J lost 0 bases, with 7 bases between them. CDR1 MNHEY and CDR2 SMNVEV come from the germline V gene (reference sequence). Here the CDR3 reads CASSLGTMNTEAFF. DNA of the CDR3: TGTGCCAGCAGTTTAGGGACCATGAACACTGAAGCTTTCTTT.

As DNA, the CDR3 is TGTGCCAGCAGCCGTACCGGGACACACCAAGAGACCCAGTACTTC. Its translation is CASSRTGTHQETQYF. The chain couples TRBV3-1 to TRBJ2-5, with D maybe TRBD1 (6 bases). Trimming pared 4 bases from V and 0 bases from J, leaving 12 bases between. This CDR3 comprises 15 residues. Germline loops: CDR1 LGHDT, CDR2 YNNKEL (reference sequence).